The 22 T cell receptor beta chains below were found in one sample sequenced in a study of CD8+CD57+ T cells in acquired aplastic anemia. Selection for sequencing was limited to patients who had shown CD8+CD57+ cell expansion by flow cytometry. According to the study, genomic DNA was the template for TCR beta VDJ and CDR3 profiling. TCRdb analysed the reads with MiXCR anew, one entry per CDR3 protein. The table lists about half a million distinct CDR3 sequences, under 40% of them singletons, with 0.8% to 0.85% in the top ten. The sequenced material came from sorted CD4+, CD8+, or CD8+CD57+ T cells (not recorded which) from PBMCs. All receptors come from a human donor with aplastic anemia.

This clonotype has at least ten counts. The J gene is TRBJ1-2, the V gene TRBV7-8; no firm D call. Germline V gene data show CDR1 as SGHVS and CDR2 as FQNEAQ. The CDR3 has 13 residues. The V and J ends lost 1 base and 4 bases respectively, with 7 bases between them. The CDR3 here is CASSLVSGYGYTF. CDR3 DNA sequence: TGTGCCAGCAGCTTAGTGTCAGGCTATGGCTACACCTTC.

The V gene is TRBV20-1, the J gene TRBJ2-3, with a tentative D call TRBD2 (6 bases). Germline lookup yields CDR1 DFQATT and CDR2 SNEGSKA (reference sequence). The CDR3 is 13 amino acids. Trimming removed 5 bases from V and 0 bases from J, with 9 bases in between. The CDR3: CSAGTDSTDTQYF. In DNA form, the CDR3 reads TGCAGTGCTGGGACTGACAGCACAGATACGCAGTATTTT.

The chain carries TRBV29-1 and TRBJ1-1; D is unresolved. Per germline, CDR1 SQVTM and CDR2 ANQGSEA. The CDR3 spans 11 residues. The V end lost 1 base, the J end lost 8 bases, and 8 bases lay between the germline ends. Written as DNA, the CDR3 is TGCAGCGTTGAAGGGACTAAAGAAGCTTTCTTT. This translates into CSVEGTKEAFF.

The CDR3 DNA sequence: TGTGCCAGCAGCTCCCGCAGGATTTTCCCCACAGATACGCAGTATTTT. Amino acid sequence: CASSSRRIFPTDTQYF. V usage is TRBV7-6 and J usage is TRBJ2-3, with D unresolved. Germline CDR1 SGHVS, CDR2 FNYEAQ. The CDR3 totals 16 residues. The V gene lost 4 bases and the J gene lost 2 bases, with 16 bases spanning the gap. Looking up the rest from reference TRBV7-6 and TRBJ2-3 gives the full variable domain: GAGVSQSPRYKVTKRGQDVALRCDPISGHVSLYWYRQALGQGPEFLTYFNYEAQQDKSGLPNDRFSAERPEGSISTLTIQRTEQRDSAMYRCASSSRRIFPTDTQYFGPGTRLTVL.

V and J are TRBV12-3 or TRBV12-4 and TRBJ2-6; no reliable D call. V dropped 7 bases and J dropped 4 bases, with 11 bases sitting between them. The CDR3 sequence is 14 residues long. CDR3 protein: CASMKGLGANVLTF. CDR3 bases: TGTGCCAGCATGAAGGGTCTGGGGGCCAACGTCCTGACTTTC.

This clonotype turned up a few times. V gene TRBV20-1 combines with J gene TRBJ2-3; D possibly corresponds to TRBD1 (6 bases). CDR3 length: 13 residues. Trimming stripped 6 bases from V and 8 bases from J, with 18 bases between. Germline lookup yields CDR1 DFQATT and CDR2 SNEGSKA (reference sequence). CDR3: CSAPRGTPATQYF. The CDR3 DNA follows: TGCAGTGCCCCGAGAGGGACACCCGCTACGCAGTATTTT.

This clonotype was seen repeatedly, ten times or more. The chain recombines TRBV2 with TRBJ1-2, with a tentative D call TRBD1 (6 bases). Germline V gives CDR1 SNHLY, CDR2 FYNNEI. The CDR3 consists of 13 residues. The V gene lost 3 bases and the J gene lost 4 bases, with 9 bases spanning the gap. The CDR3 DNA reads TGTGCCAGCAGTGAGAGGGGGTCCTATGGCTACACCTTC. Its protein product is CASSERGSYGYTF. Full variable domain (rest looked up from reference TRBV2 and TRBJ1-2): EPEVTQTPSHQVTQMGQEVILRCVPISNHLYFYWYRQILGQKVEFLVSFYNNEISEKSEIFDDQFSVERPDGSNFTLKIRSTKLEDSAMYFCASSERGSYGYTFGSGTRLTVV.

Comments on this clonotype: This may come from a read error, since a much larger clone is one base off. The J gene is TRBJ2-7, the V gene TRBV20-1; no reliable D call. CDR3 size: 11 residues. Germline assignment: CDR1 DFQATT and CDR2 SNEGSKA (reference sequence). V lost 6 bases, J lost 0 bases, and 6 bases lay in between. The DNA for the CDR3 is TGCAGTGCGGGTTACTCCTACGAGCAGTACTTC. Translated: CSAGYSYEQYF.

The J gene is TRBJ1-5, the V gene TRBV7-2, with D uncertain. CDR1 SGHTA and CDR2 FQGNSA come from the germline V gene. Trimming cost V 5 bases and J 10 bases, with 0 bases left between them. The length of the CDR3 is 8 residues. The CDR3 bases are TGTGCCAGCAGCCCCCAGCATTTT. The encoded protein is CASSPQHF.

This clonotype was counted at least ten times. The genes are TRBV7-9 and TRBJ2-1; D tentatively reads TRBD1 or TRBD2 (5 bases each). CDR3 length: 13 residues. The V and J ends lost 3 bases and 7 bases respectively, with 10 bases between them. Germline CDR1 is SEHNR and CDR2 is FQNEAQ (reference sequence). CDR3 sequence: CASSFGTGNEQFF. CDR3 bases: TGTGCCAGCAGCTTCGGGACCGGGAATGAGCAGTTCTTC.

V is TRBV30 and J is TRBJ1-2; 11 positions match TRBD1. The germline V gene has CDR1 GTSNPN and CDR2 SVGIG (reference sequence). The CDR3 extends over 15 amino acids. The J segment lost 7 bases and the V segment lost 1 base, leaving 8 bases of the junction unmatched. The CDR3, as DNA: TGTGCCTGGAGTGCCTGGGACAGGGGGTTGGGTGGCTACACCTTC. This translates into CAWSAWDRGLGGYTF.

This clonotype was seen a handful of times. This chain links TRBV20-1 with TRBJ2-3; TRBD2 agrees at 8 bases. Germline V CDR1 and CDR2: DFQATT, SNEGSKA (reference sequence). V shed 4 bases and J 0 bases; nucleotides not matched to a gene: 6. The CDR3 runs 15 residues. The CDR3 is CSATYPSGSTDTQYF. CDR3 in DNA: TGCAGTGCTACCTACCCTAGCGGGAGCACAGATACGCAGTATTTT.

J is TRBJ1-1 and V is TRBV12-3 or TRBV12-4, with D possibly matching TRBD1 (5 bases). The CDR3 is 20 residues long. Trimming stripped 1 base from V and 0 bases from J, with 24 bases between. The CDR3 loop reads CASSLGGVRGRGRMNTEAFF. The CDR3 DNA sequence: TGTGCCAGCAGTTTAGGAGGAGTTAGGGGAAGAGGTCGGATGAACACTGAAGCTTTCTTT.

The CDR3 here is CSASRGSNTEAFF. CDR3 DNA sequence: TGCAGTGCCTCGCGGGGATCGAACACTGAAGCTTTCTTT. V usage is TRBV20-1 and J usage is TRBJ1-1; no firm D call. The CDR3 consists of 13 residues. From germline, CDR1 is DFQATT and CDR2 SNEGSKA (reference sequence). V lost 6 bases and J 1 base, leaving 12 bases between the germline ends.

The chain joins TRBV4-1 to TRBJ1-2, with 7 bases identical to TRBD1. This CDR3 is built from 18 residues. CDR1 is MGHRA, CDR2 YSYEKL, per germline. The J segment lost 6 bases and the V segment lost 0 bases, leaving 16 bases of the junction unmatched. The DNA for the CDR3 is TGCGCCAGCAGCCAAGATTTGAGGGGGGGAGGACAGGTGAATGGCTACACCTTC. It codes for CASSQDLRGGGQVNGYTF.

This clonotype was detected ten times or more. DNA for the CDR3: TGTGCCAGCAGCGGTAATCGGACTAGCCGGACCTACGAGCAGTACTTC. Protein product: CASSGNRTSRTYEQYF. This chain joins TRBV9 and TRBJ2-7; 8 nucleotides line up with TRBD2. Looked up from germline, CDR1 is SGDLS and CDR2 is YYNGEE. The J segment lost 2 bases and the V segment lost 3 bases, leaving 10 bases of the junction unmatched. The CDR3 consists of 16 residues.

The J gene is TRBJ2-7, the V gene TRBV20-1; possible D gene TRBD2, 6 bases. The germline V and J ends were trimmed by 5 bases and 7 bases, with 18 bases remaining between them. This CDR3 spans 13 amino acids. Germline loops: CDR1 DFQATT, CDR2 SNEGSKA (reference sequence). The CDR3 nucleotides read TGCAGTGCTCGAAACGCCCCGGAGGGGGAGCAGTACTTC. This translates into CSARNAPEGEQYF.

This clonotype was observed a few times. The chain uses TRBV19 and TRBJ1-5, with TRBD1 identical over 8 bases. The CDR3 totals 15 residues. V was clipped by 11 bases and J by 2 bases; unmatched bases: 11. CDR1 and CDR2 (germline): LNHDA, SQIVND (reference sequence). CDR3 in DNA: TGTGCCTGGAGTGTGAAGGGACAGGGCAATCAGCCCCAGCATTTT. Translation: CAWSVKGQGNQPQHF. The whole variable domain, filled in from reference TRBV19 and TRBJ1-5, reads DGGITQSPKYLFRKEGQNVTLSCEQNLNHDAMYWYRQDPGQGLRLIYYSQIVNDFQKGDIAEGYSVSREKKESFPLTVTSAQKNPTAFYLCAWSVKGQGNQPQHFGDGTRLSIL.

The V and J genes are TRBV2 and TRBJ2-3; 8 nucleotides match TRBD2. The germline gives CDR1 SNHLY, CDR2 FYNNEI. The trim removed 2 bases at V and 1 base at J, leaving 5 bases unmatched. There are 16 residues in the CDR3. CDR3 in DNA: TGTGCCAGCAGTGAAATCGGCGGGGGGCGCACAGATACGCAGTATTTT. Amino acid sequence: CASSEIGGGRTDTQYF.

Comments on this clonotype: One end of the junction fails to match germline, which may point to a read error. The CDR3, as DNA: TGTGCCAGCATTTACCAGGGGAGGGGGGACTCCTACGAGCAGTACTTC. Translated: CASIYQGRGDSYEQYF. V usage is TRBV6-5 and J usage is TRBJ2-7; D possibly corresponds to TRBD2 (7 bases). This CDR3 comprises 16 residues. Germline V lookup: CDR1 MNHEY, CDR2 SVGAGI.

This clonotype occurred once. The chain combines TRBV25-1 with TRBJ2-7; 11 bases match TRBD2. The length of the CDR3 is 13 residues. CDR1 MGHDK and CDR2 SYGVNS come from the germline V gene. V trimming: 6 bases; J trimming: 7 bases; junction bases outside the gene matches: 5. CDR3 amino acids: CASSRGTSGEQYF. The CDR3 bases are TGTGCCAGCAGCCGAGGGACTAGCGGTGAGCAGTACTTC.

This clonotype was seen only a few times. CDR3 nucleotides: TGTGCCAGGGCCTGGTGGTCGTCAAATCAGCCCCAGCATTTT. Protein: CARAWWSSNQPQHF. V gene TRBV2 combines with J gene TRBJ1-5; no clear D. V lost 9 bases to trimming and J lost 4 bases, with 16 bases between them. Germline CDR1 is SNHLY and CDR2 is FYNNEI. The CDR3 consists of 14 residues.